A few counts support the clone carrying this T cell receptor beta chain. The source of the sample is a study of human T cells and chemical hapten exposure. Each CDR3 protein gets one entry after TCRdb re-called the RACE reads with MiXCR. The sample has about 98,000 distinct CDR3 sequences; more than 10% are singletons. Specified time point: pre-sensitization, week 0. Treatment here: therapeutic diphenylcyclopropenone sensitization with weekly scalp DPC. This receptor was taken from a woman aged 55-69 years with alopecia areata. Some clones in this sample may be carry-over from other donors' samples. The material was whole blood, obtained in connection with sensitization to the hapten diphenylcyclopropenone (DPC).

CDR3 loop: CSDGRNTETQYF. As DNA, the CDR3 is TGCAGCGATGGGCGGAATACGGAGACCCAGTACTTC. The chain joins TRBV29-1 to TRBJ2-5; D remains unclear. V was cut by 7 bases and J by 5 bases, with 14 bases left in between. The CDR3 is 12 residues long. Looked up from germline, CDR1 is SQVTM and CDR2 is ANQGSEA.